The 16 T cell receptor beta chains below were found in one sample sequenced in a study of blood T cell repertoires in COVID-19. The repertoire was sequenced with immunoSEQ multiplex PCR; TCRdb's copy has only in-frame clones and lacks some. This sample has fewer than 200,000 clones, with around 85% found just once. Input material: peripheral blood. Every receptor here comes from a woman aged 55 to 70 with acute or convalescent COVID-19.

As for this clone: Its ends do not fully match the called genes, so a read error is possible. This chain connects TRBV30 to TRBJ1-3; maybe TRBD1 (5 bases). Germline V lookup: CDR1 GTSNPN, CDR2 SVGIG (reference sequence). The CDR3 spans 15 residues. This chain's CDR3 is CAWSTGTGPGNTIYF. In nucleotides, the CDR3 is TGTGCCTGGTCCACAGGTACGGGCCCTGGCAACACCATATATTTT.

This chain joins TRBV29-1 and TRBJ2-3; weak D call: TRBD2 (6 bases). The CDR3 spans 15 residues. Trimming pared 0 bases from V and 4 bases from J, leaving 14 bases between. The germline V gene encodes CDR1 SQVTM and CDR2 ANQGSEA. CDR3 nucleotide sequence: TGCAGCGTTGAAGATACAGGCAGGAGGGCAGATACGCAGTATTTT. It specifies CSVEDTGRRADTQYF.

V and J are TRBV18 and TRBJ1-1; no clear D. This CDR3 spans 13 amino acids. Trimming removed 3 bases from V and 4 bases from J, with 9 bases in between. Germline loops: CDR1 KGHSH, CDR2 LQKENI. The CDR3 loop is CASSPLGGTEAFF. The DNA of the CDR3 is TGTGCCAGCTCACCTTTGGGAGGCACTGAAGCTTTCTTT.

The chain joins TRBV11-3 to TRBJ2-3, with 8 bases that match TRBD2. This CDR3 has 16 residues. J was trimmed by 3 bases and V by 6 bases; bases with no gene match: 11. Per the germline V gene, CDR1 is SGHNT and CDR2 is YENEEA. The CDR3 loop reads CASRVSGATLTDTQYF. The CDR3 DNA is TGTGCCAGCAGAGTTAGCGGGGCCACCCTTACAGATACGCAGTATTTT.

This rearrangement joins TRBV7-2 to TRBJ2-3, with D unclear. Germline V gives CDR1 SGHTA, CDR2 FQGNSA. This CDR3 is 13 amino acids long. Trimming left V 3 bases short and J 5 bases short, with 9 bases between. Written as DNA, the CDR3 is TGTGCCAGCAGCTTCGGTCTAGGAGATACGCAGTATTTT. This translates into CASSFGLGDTQYF.

V gene TRBV3-1 (or the pseudogene TRBV3-2) combines with J gene TRBJ2-7; 9 bases agree with TRBD2. Germline V CDR1 and CDR2: LGHDT, YNNKEL (reference sequence). V shed 1 base and J 3 bases; nucleotides not matched to a gene: 16. There are 19 residues in the CDR3. The CDR3 DNA sequence: TGTGCCAGCAGCCAAGCGCCTAGCGGGAAACGAAAAACGAGCTACGAGCAGTACTTC. As protein: CASSQAPSGKRKTSYEQYF.

This clone was picked up a small number of times. V and J are TRBV3-1 (or the pseudogene TRBV3-2) and TRBJ2-5; D might be TRBD2 (6 bases). Germline lookup yields CDR1 LGHDT and CDR2 YNNKEL (reference sequence). Trimming stripped 2 bases from V and 5 bases from J, with 33 bases between. The CDR3 extends over 21 amino acids. CDR3 loop: CASSQHWRRAKVRDKGETQYF. The CDR3 nucleotides are TGTGCCAGCAGCCAACACTGGAGGAGGGCTAAGGTCAGAGATAAGGGGGAGACCCAGTACTTC.

The chain joins TRBV24-1 to TRBJ2-3, with D maybe TRBD2 (6 bases). The germline V and J ends were trimmed by 4 bases and 5 bases, with 6 bases remaining between them. The CDR3 length is 12 residues. The V gene's germline CDR1 is KGHDR and CDR2 SFDVKD. The CDR3 region is CATSDGGDTQYF. In nucleotides, the CDR3 is TGTGCCACCAGTGACGGGGGAGATACGCAGTATTTT.

CDR3 sequence (DNA): TGTGCCAGCAGTCGACAGGGTTCTAACTATGGCTACACCTTC. This codes for CASSRQGSNYGYTF. The chain uses TRBV3-1 (or the pseudogene TRBV3-2) and TRBJ1-2; 7 bases align to TRBD1. Per germline, CDR1 LGHDT and CDR2 YNNKEL (reference sequence). The CDR3 sequence is 14 residues long. V lost 6 bases and J lost 0; bases outside the gene matches: 4.

V is TRBV7-9 and J is TRBJ1-4, with a weak D call TRBD1 (6 bases). Germline V lookup: CDR1 SEHNR, CDR2 FQNEAQ (reference sequence). Trimming pared 5 bases from V and 8 bases from J, leaving 18 bases between. This CDR3 is 15 amino acids long. CDR3 sequence: CASSILQGPGEKLFF. As DNA, the CDR3 is TGTGCCAGCAGCATCCTACAGGGCCCGGGGGAAAAACTGTTTTTT.

The chain links TRBV3-1 (or the pseudogene TRBV3-2) to TRBJ2-1, with TRBD2 as a possible D gene (5 bases). CDR1 and CDR2 from the germline V gene are LGHDT and YNNKEL (reference sequence). The CDR3 contains 11 residues. V gave up 5 bases and J gave up 6 bases, with 5 bases separating them. DNA for the CDR3: TGTGCCAGCAGCGGACTCAATGAGCAGTTCTTC. This codes for CASSGLNEQFF.

The chain carries TRBV3-1 (or the pseudogene TRBV3-2) and TRBJ2-1, with TRBD2 matching over 8 bases. This CDR3 has 14 residues. The germline V gene has CDR1 LGHDT and CDR2 YNNKEL (reference sequence). Unmatched junction bases numbered 4, after V lost 2 bases and J lost 7 bases. CDR3 DNA: TGTGCCAGCAGCCAATCCGGGACTAGAAATGAGCAGTTCTTC. It yields the protein CASSQSGTRNEQFF.

The chain carries TRBV28 and TRBJ2-1, with TRBD1 matching 9 bases. CDR3 length: 16 amino acids. Unmatched junction bases numbered 9, after V lost 5 bases and J lost 4 bases. The germline V gene encodes CDR1 MDHEN and CDR2 SYDVKM. CDR3 in amino acids: CASSPHRGTGYNEQFF. The CDR3 DNA follows: TGTGCCAGCAGTCCCCATAGGGGGACAGGGTACAATGAGCAGTTCTTC.

The genes are TRBV5-4 and TRBJ2-2; TRBD2 might be the D (5 bases). V was cut by 2 bases and J by 1 base, with 9 bases left in between. CDR1 SGHNT and CDR2 YYREEE come from the germline V gene (reference sequence). The CDR3 is 15 residues long. CDR3 nucleotides: TGTGCCAGCAGCTTCCAGGACTGGAACACCGGGGAGCTGTTTTTT. Translated, it gives CASSFQDWNTGELFF.

The J gene is TRBJ2-4, the V gene TRBV19, with D possibly TRBD2 on 5 matching bases. The CDR3 loop spans 14 amino acids. Looked up from germline, CDR1 is LNHDA and CDR2 is SQIVND (reference sequence). V dropped 1 base and J dropped 2 bases, with 6 bases sitting between them. The CDR3 protein is CASSIAGTKNIQYF. The CDR3 DNA sequence: TGTGCCAGTAGTATAGCGGGAACCAAAAACATTCAGTACTTC. The variable domain in full, completed from reference TRBV19 and TRBJ2-4, reads DGGITQSPKYLFRKEGQNVTLSCEQNLNHDAMYWYRQDPGQGLRLIYYSQIVNDFQKGDIAEGYSVSREKKESFPLTVTSAQKNPTAFYLCASSIAGTKNIQYFGAGTRLSVL.

V gene TRBV19 combines with J gene TRBJ2-5, with 8 bases lining up with TRBD1. This CDR3 has 15 residues. CDR1 and CDR2 from the germline V gene are LNHDA and SQIVND (reference sequence). V lost 3 bases and J lost 2; bases outside the gene matches: 5. The CDR3 DNA sequence: TGTGCCAGTAGTATCCGGACAGGGATACAAGAGACCCAGTACTTC. Its translation is CASSIRTGIQETQYF.